The entry below gives a single T cell receptor beta chain sequence along with its context. Its antigen remains unidentified. Base qualities were left out, and no much larger clone turns up one base away. The library was made by PCR. The sequencing machine was an Illumina HiSeq 2500. To reduce PCR and sequencing biases, unique molecular identifiers were incorporated into the TCR beta cDNA libraries. Per 1 to 10 million input T cells, roughly 0.5 million cDNA molecules were obtained, such that each molecule approximated one T cell. The same protocol used for the earlier healthy control dataset was applied to prepare and sequence the patient libraries. Samples belonging to the same batch were prepared together, multiplexed and sequenced on a shared HiSeq lane. Regarding the original processing steps: Raw barcoded reads were processed with MIGEC, discarding single-read molecular identifier groups before consensus assembly and CDR3 extraction. VDJtools was used for post-analysis of the clonotype tables, and diversity was normalized by down-sampling every dataset to the size of the smallest sample. Repertoire overlap clustering matched CDR3 amino acid but not nucleotide sequences to correct batch-related cross-sample contamination. In-frame beta chains were kept once TCRdb had trimmed the public reads at Q25 with fastp and called clones with MiXCR. Identical CDR3 proteins give one entry, which carries the most common genes and DNA. These V and J calls originate from TCRdb's pipeline instead of the authors' own analysis. For this sample the table gives about 540,000 distinct CDR3 sequences, of which around a third were detected only once. The ten most abundant clones make up 4.5% to 7.5% of the sample.

The germline V gene specifies SNHLY as CDR1 and FYNNEI as CDR2. Ends trimmed: V by 6 bases, J by 13 bases; bases unmatched to a gene: 13. Taken from cysteine to phenylalanine, the CDR3 has 14 residues. The sequence is cut down to CDR3 DNA, 42 bases in frame from base 1. To demonstrate the VDJtools post-analysis software, the study profiled TCR beta repertoires from the peripheral blood of 13 young patients with multiple sclerosis. The multiple sclerosis patients were children and adolescents ranging in age from 6 to 15 years. The data were obtained in a study of post-analysis software for immune sequencing data (dated by TCRdb to the mid-2010s). Turning to the overall study: Recorded disease courses included relapsing-remitting, secondary progressive and progressive-relapsing multiple sclerosis, with some patients lacking subtype annotation. A subset of samples was prepared in parallel using single-end sample barcoding, then pooled and co-amplified after Illumina adapter ligation. The multiple sclerosis patient repertoires were compared with 11 previously published healthy control repertoires from donors aged 6 to 25 years. Study-level results and caveats: Patients showed significantly higher frequencies than controls for a handful of TRBV segments, among them TRBV5-6, TRBV5-1 and TRBV20-1. Direct clustering with F measure showed strong co-clustering of samples prepared in the same batch, prompting a batch-effect correction. Normalized Chao1 diversity was significantly lower in multiple sclerosis patients than controls, suggesting substantial peripheral T-cell clonal expansion. The control group was slightly older than the multiple sclerosis patient group.

This receptor was obtained from a girl younger than 18 with multiple sclerosis. The rearrangement combines TRBV2 with TRBJ2-4, and TRBD1 matches 9 of the central bases. Sequencing was performed on blood. The base sequence is TGTGCCAGCAGCCCTGGACAGGGGTTCGATAAGCAGTACTTC. It encodes CASSPGQGFDKQYF.